The present TCR beta chain was sequenced within a study of human T cells and chemical hapten exposure. Only a few counts were recorded for this clonotype. TCRdb fed the RACE reads into MiXCR, producing one record per CDR3 protein. This table holds over 50,000 distinct CDR3 sequences, 8.5% to 10% found once. The time point: pre-sensitization, week 0. Treatment reported: therapeutic diphenylcyclopropenone sensitization with weekly scalp DPC. Unfractionated whole blood yielded the extracted total RNA. The CDR3 extends over 15 amino acids. The germline V and J ends were trimmed by 0 bases and 2 bases, with 14 bases remaining between them. Germline lookup yields CDR1 DFQATT and CDR2 SNEGSKA (reference sequence).

The chain carries TRBV20-1 and TRBJ2-7; D is possibly TRBD1 or TRBD2 (5 bases each). The material was whole blood, obtained in connection with sensitization to the hapten diphenylcyclopropenone (DPC). The receptor was derived from a woman aged 25-40 years with alopecia areata. Some clones in this sample may be carry-over from other donors' samples. The CDR3 spells CSARDRAGRAYEQYF. The CDR3 region has the DNA TGCAGTGCTAGAGATCGGGCAGGGCGGGCCTACGAGCAGTACTTC.